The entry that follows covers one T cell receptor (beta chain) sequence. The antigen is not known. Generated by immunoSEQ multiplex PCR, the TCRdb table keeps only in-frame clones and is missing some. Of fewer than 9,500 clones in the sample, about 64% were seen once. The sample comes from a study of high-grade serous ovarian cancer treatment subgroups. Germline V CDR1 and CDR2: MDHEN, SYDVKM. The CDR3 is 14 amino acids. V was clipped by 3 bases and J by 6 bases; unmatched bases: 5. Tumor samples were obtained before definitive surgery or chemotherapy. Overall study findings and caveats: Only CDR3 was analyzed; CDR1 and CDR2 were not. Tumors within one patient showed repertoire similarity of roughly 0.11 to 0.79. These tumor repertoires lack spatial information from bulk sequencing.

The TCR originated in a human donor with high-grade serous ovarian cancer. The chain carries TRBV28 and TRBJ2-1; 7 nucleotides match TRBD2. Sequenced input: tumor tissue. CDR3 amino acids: CASSFGGRINEQFF. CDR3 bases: TGTGCCAGCAGTTTCGGCGGGAGAATCAATGAGCAGTTCTTC.